This T cell receptor beta chain was observed in a study of blood T cell repertoires in COVID-19. In the study overall: T cells, B-cell-depleted T cells, or PBMCs provided the cDNA or gDNA that served as material.

Trimming stripped 7 bases from V and 2 bases from J, with 15 bases between. CDR3 size: 15 residues. Germline V gene sequence: CDR1 LNHDA, CDR2 SQIVND (reference sequence). This table comes from immunoSEQ multiplex PCR, and its TCRdb copy is limited to in-frame clones, with some not included. The table has 250,000 to 300,000 clones, about 86% seen once. The TCR was taken from a young man with acute COVID-19. V is TRBV19 and J is TRBJ1-5; D call uncertain. Sequencing input: PBMCs or T cells enriched from blood (not recorded which). CDR3 residues: CASTHRGGGNQPQHF. The CDR3 nucleotides read TGTGCCAGTACCCATCGCGGTGGAGGCAATCAGCCCCAGCATTTT. The whole variable domain, filled in from reference TRBV19 and TRBJ1-5, reads DGGITQSPKYLFRKEGQNVTLSCEQNLNHDAMYWYRQDPGQGLRLIYYSQIVNDFQKGDIAEGYSVSREKKESFPLTVTSAQKNPTAFYLCASTHRGGGNQPQHFGDGTRLSIL.